This TCR beta chain was sequenced during a study of blood T cells in healthy people across ages. Study-wide results and limits: Across the age range, TCR beta diversity per million T cells fell in a roughly linear way. Researchers report that TCR beta diversity correlated strongly with naive T cell percentage. Estimates drawn from one million T cells were deemed to understate diversity.

Of note for this clonotype: Its antigen is not known.

Together with a sample-barcoded 5' primer, a J-beta primer mix was included in a second PCR lasting roughly 6 to 12 cycles. The template-switch adaptor was a 5' adaptor with 12 random nucleotides. It tagged each cDNA molecule. TCRdb processed the 5' RACE reads anew with MiXCR; each CDR3 protein has one entry. This table holds hundreds of thousands of distinct CDR3 sequences, about 54% found once. The CDR3 has 13 amino acids. This chain connects TRBV12-3 or TRBV12-4 to TRBJ2-7; D perhaps matches TRBD2 (5 bases). Near its end, the DNA agrees better with TRBJ2-5, so the J call may be wrong. Sequenced material: blood. This clonotype originated in a man in his sixties in good health. The CDR3 is CASRNTEEKTQYF. The CDR3 bases are TGTGCCAGCAGGAACACGGAGGAAAAGACCCAGTACTTC.